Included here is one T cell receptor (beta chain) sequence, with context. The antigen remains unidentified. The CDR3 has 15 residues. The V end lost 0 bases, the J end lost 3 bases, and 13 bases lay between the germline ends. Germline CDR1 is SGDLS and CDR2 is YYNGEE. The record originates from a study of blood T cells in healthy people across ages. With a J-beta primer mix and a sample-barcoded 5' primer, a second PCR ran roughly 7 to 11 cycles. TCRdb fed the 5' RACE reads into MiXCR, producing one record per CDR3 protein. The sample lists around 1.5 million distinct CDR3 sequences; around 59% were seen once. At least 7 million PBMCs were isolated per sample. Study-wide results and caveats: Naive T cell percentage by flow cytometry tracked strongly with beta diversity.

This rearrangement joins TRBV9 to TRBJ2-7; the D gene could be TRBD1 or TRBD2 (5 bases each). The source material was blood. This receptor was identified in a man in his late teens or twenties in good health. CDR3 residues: CASSVGGVAGYEQYF. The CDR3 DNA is TGTGCCAGCAGCGTAGGAGGGGTGGCTGGCTACGAGCAGTACTTC. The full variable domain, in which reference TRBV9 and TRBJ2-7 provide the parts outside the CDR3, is DSGVTQTPKHLITATGQRVTLRCSPRSGDLSVYWYQQSLDQGLQFLIQYYNGEERAKGNILERFSAQQFPDLHSELNLSSLELGDSALYFCASSVGGVAGYEQYFGPGTRLTVT.